Described below is a single T cell receptor beta chain sequence and its context. Individuals drawn from approximately 26 US areas were roughly 18 to 95 years old. The study assigned cohorts using participant-reported clinical history. The data derive from a study of blood T cell repertoires in COVID-19. At the level of the study: Donors in the United States, Italy and Spain gave samples during acute or convalescent COVID-19.

Per the authors' pipeline: For nucleated cells, counts were estimated from reference gene primer amplification. Libraries were prepared by immunoSEQ multiplex PCR; TCRdb keeps only in-frame clonotypes and omits some of them. The V and J calls and clone size come from that table; D and trimming were worked out from the DNA. The table lists around 220,000 clones, 75% to 85% of them singletons. Germline CDR1 SEHNR, CDR2 FQNEAQ (reference sequence). V shed 3 bases, J shed 4 bases, and the junction held 5 bases outside the gene matches. The CDR3 sequence is 15 residues long. Material: PBMCs or T cells enriched from blood (not recorded which). The clonotype was recovered from a middle-aged woman with acute COVID-19. The chain links TRBV7-9 to TRBJ1-4; 7 positions agree with TRBD1. The CDR3 spells CASSFSGQDNEKLFF. DNA for the CDR3: TGTGCCAGCAGCTTCTCAGGACAGGATAATGAAAAACTGTTTTTT.